This T cell receptor beta chain was identified during a study of T cell responses to AZD1222 COVID-19 vaccine. Study results and limitations: Of spike-specific TCRs, nearly half reportedly target regions left unmutated in variants. Spike-specific TCR breadth and depth both grew after two AZD1222 doses. Clonal diversity may have been underestimated in mostly white British donors.

CDR1 is SNHLY and CDR2 is FYNNEI in the germline V gene. CDR3 length equals 15 residues. Trimming removed 7 bases from V and 8 bases from J; junction bases left unmatched: 8. Turning to this clone: Its antigen is still unknown.

Profiling relied on immunoSEQ multiplex PCR, and the TCRdb table lists in-frame clones only, not all of them. The table has about 97,000 clones, roughly 87% seen once. This chain joins TRBV2 and TRBJ1-4, with 12 bases lining up with TRBD1. The input for sequencing was peripheral blood, taken on day 0 of AZD1222 vaccination. This TCR came from an adult in good health. Here the CDR3 DNA reads TGTGCCAGCACCGCCTTTGGGACAGGGGGCGAAAAACTGTTTTTT. It encodes CASTAFGTGGEKLFF.